Presented here are 16 T cell receptor beta chains from one specimen sequenced in a study of Graves' ophthalmopathy and Graves' hyperthyroidism. Amplification from RNA transcripts yielded the TCR beta CDR3 regions. First-round RT-PCR used HTBI primers; second-round multiplex PCR followed. TCRdb fed the multiplex PCR reads into MiXCR, producing one record per CDR3 protein. The sample shows approximately 460,000 distinct CDR3 sequences, under 15% of them seen only once. The sequenced sample consisted of blood. The receptor source for this set is a woman aged 25 to 39 with Graves' ophthalmopathy.

Ten or more counts support this clonotype. This sequence joins TRBV6-2 or TRBV6-3 and TRBJ2-7; TRBD2 matches at 11 bases. Trimming cost V 5 bases and J 4 bases; bases outside gene matches: 7. From germline, CDR1 is MNHEY and CDR2 SVGEGT. The CDR3 has 15 residues. The CDR3 loop is CASSDTSGSVYEQYF. The CDR3 nucleotides are TGTGCCAGCAGTGATACTAGCGGGAGTGTGTACGAGCAGTACTTC.

This clonotype was recorded at least ten times. The rearrangement joins TRBV29-1 to TRBJ2-2, with 7 bases that match TRBD1. J gave up 4 bases and V 2 bases, and 10 bases lay outside the gene matches. The germline V gene has CDR1 SQVTM and CDR2 ANQGSEA. The CDR3 is 16 amino acids. In nucleotides, the CDR3 is TGCAGCGTTGAATCCCAGACAGGGAGTATCACCGGGGAGCTGTTTTTT. It specifies CSVESQTGSITGELFF.

This clonotype was seen repeatedly, ten times or more. CDR3 in DNA: TGTGCCAGCATTGATGGTAACACTGAAGCTTTCTTT. Amino acid sequence: CASIDGNTEAFF. The chain combines TRBV27 with TRBJ1-1; D unclear. Germline V lookup: CDR1 MNHEY, CDR2 SMNVEV (reference sequence). With 7 bases removed from V and 2 bases from J, the gap between germline ends came to 8 bases. The CDR3 length is 12 residues.

In this sample, this clonotype turned up many times. The chain carries TRBV12-5 and TRBJ1-3; 7 nucleotides match TRBD1. J was trimmed by 2 bases and V by 0 bases; bases with no gene match: 4. CDR3 length: 16 residues. CDR1 and CDR2 from the germline V gene are LGHNT and FRNRAP. The CDR3 DNA follows: TGTGCTAGTGGTTTGGTTAATAGGGGGCCTGGAAACACCATATATTTT. It codes for CASGLVNRGPGNTIYF.

The genes are TRBV4-1 and TRBJ2-5; 8 nucleotides match TRBD2. J gave up 4 bases and V 1 base, and 11 bases lay outside the gene matches. The CDR3 has 17 residues. Per germline, CDR1 MGHRA and CDR2 YSYEKL. DNA of the CDR3: TGCGCCAGCAGCCAAGGAGAATCTAGCGGGTATGGAGAGACCCAGTACTTC. It translates to CASSQGESSGYGETQYF.

This clonotype occurred many times. The chain has TRBV20-1 and TRBJ2-5; 8 bases align to TRBD2. Germline loops: CDR1 DFQATT, CDR2 SNEGSKA (reference sequence). The length of the CDR3 is 14 residues. With V trimmed by 2 bases and J by 0 bases, 2 bases remained unmatched. The CDR3 DNA sequence: TGCAGTGCTAGACAGCGGGGGAACCAAGAGACCCAGTACTTC. It specifies CSARQRGNQETQYF.

This clonotype was counted at least ten times. V gene TRBV6-5 combines with J gene TRBJ1-2; TRBD1 agrees at 10 bases. J was trimmed by 4 bases and V by 9 bases; bases with no gene match: 2. CDR3 length: 12 amino acids. Germline V lookup: CDR1 MNHEY, CDR2 SVGAGI. The chain's CDR3 is CASWTGGYGYTF. CDR3 bases: TGTGCCAGTTGGACAGGGGGCTATGGCTACACCTTC.

Many counts were recorded for this clonotype. The rearrangement links TRBV9 to TRBJ1-2; 8 bases agree with TRBD1. The germline V gene has CDR1 SGDLS and CDR2 YYNGEE. The V gene end was trimmed by 4 bases and the J gene end by 4 bases; junction bases not matched to a gene: 6. The CDR3 length is 14 residues. In nucleotides, the CDR3 is TGTGCCAGCAGCAACGGACAGGGTACCTATGGCTACACCTTC. It translates to CASSNGQGTYGYTF.

V gene TRBV12-3 or TRBV12-4 combines with J gene TRBJ2-5, with 11 nucleotides matching TRBD1. The CDR3 spans 15 residues. V shed 4 bases and J 2 bases; nucleotides not matched to a gene: 3. CDR3 sequence: CASSWTGGLQETQYF. CDR3 nucleotides: TGTGCCAGCAGTTGGACAGGGGGCTTACAAGAGACCCAGTACTTC.

This clonotype was observed at least ten times. This chain joins TRBV10-1 and TRBJ2-5, with 7 bases fitting TRBD2. The CDR3 is 15 residues long. With 4 bases clipped from V and 2 bases from J, the junction kept 7 bases outside the gene matches. Germline values: CDR1 WNHNN, CDR2 SYGVQD (reference sequence). The CDR3 DNA follows: TGCGCCAGCAGTGCGGCGGCTAGCGGACAAGAGACCCAGTACTTC. This gives the protein CASSAAASGQETQYF.

This clonotype was seen at least ten times. It may be a read error: a sequence one base away is much more abundant. The rearrangement links TRBV6-5 to TRBJ2-7; 8 nucleotides match TRBD1. V lost 1 base to trimming and J lost 2 bases; unmatched junction nucleotides: 1. Germline V gene sequence: CDR1 MNHEY, CDR2 SVGAGI. The CDR3 runs 14 residues. This CDR3 reads CASSYYRGAYEQYF. The CDR3 DNA reads TGTGCCAGCAGTTACTACAGGGGGGCCTACGAGCAGTACTTC.

A word on this clonotype: This may stem from a read error, because a much larger clone lies one nucleotide away. J is TRBJ2-7 and V is TRBV5-1; D possibly uses TRBD1 or TRBD2 (6 bases each). Trimming removed 6 bases from V and 0 bases from J, with 16 bases in between. Germline V gives CDR1 SGHRS, CDR2 YFSETQ. The CDR3 loop spans 15 amino acids. CDR3 nucleotide sequence: TGCGCCAGCAAGGGGGGCTCCGAAAGCTCCTACGAGCAGTACGTC. Translation gives CASKGGSESSYEQYV.

This clonotype was seen ten or more times. The rearrangement uses TRBV30 and TRBJ1-5; 12 bases map to TRBD1. There are 15 residues in the CDR3. Germline V gene lookup returns CDR1 GTSNPN and CDR2 SVGIG (reference sequence). V dropped 7 bases and J dropped 6; count of bases not matched to a gene: 10. As DNA, the CDR3 is TGTGCCTCCGGGGGGACAGGGGGCTTCTTTCAGCCCCAGCATTTT. Amino acids: CASGGTGGFFQPQHF.

This clonotype was detected ten times or more. This chain connects TRBV24-1 to TRBJ2-5, with unresolved D. Germline V gene sequence: CDR1 KGHDR, CDR2 SFDVKD. The CDR3 has 16 residues. V lost 1 base, J lost 2 bases, and 13 bases lay in between. The CDR3 bases are TGTGCCACCAGTGATTTCTCGGGCCGACCTCAAGAGACCCAGTACTTC. This translates into CATSDFSGRPQETQYF.

In this sample, this clonotype turned up many times. The chain combines TRBV7-8 with TRBJ1-6; 10 bases are a match to TRBD1. Germline CDR1 and CDR2: SGHVS and FQNEAQ. The J segment lost 0 bases and the V segment lost 1 base, leaving 0 bases of the junction unmatched. The CDR3 runs 17 residues. CDR3 nucleotide sequence: TGTGCCAGCAGCTTAGGGGACAGGGGCTCCTATAATTCACCCCTCCACTTT. This sequence encodes CASSLGDRGSYNSPLHF.

The chain links TRBV10-3 to TRBJ2-5; 10 bases agree with TRBD1. The V gene's germline CDR1 is ENHRY and CDR2 SYGVKD. This CDR3 is built from 13 residues. After removal of 6 bases from V and 3 bases from J, the junction contained 1 base not matched to a gene. CDR3 sequence reads: CAISGTGEETQYF. CDR3 sequence (DNA): TGTGCCATCAGCGGGACAGGGGAAGAGACCCAGTACTTC.